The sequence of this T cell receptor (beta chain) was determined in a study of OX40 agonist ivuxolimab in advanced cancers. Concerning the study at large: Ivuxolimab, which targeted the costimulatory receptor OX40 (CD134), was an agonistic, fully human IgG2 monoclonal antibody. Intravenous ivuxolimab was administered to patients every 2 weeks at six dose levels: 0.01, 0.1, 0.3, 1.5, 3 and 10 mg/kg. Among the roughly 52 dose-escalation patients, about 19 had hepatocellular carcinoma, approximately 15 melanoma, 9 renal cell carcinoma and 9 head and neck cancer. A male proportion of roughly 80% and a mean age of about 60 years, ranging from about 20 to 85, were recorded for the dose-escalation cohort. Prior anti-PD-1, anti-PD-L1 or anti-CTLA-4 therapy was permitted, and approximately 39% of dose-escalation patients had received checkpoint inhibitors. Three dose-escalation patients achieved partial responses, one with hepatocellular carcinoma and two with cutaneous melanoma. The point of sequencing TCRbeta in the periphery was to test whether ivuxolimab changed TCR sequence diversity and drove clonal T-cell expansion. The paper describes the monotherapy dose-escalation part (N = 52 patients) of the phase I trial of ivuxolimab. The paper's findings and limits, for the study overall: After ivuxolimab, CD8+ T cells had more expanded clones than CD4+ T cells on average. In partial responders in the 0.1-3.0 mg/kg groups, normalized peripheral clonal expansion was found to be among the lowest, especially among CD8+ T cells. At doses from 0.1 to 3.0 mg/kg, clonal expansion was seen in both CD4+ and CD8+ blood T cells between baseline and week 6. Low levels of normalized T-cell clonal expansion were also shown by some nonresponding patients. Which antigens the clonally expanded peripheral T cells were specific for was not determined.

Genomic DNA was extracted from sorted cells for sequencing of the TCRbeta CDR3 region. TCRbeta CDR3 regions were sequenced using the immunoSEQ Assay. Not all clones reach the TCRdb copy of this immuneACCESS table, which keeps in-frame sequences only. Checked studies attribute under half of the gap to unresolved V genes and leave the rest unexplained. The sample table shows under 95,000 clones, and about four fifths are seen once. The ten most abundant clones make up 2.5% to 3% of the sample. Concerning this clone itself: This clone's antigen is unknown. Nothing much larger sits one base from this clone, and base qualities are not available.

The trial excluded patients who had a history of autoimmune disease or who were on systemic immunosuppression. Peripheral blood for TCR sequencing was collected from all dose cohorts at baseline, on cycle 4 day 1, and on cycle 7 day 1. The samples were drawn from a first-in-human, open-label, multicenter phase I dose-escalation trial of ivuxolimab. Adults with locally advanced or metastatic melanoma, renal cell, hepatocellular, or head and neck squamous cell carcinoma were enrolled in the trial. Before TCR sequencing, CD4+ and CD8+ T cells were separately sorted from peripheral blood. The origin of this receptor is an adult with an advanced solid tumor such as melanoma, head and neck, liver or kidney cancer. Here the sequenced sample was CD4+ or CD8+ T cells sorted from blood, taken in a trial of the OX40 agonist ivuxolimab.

CDR3 sequence: CASTRDRDYSNQPQHF. The DNA sequence follows: TGTGCCAGCACCCGGGACAGGGACTATAGCAATCAGCCCCAGCATTTT. The sequence joins TRBV6-4 to TRBJ1-5; 9 of the junction bases match TRBD1. The CDR3 spans 16 residues, from the cysteine through the phenylalanine. This entry keeps only the CDR3 DNA: 48 bases, framed from base 1. In the germline V gene, CDR1 corresponds to MRHNA and CDR2 to SNTAGT. V is trimmed back by 7 bases and J by 0 bases, and the junction contains 7 bases that no gene match accounts for.